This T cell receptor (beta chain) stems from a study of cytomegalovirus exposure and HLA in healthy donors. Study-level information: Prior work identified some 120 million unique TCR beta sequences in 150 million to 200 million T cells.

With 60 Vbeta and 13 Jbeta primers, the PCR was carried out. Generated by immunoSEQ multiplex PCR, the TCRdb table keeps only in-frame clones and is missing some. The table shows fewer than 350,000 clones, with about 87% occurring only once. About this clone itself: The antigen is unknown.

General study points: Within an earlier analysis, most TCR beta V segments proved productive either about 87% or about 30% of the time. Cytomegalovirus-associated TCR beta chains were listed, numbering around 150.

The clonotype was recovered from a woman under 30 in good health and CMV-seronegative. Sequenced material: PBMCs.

CDR3 DNA sequence: TGTGCCAGCACCCTCCACTGGAGGGCAGATGAGCAGTTCTTC. Translating it yields CASTLHWRADEQFF. J is TRBJ2-1 and V is TRBV27; possible D gene TRBD2, 6 bases. Germline V CDR1 and CDR2: MNHEY, SMNVEV (reference sequence). Trimming stripped 7 bases from V and 8 bases from J, with 18 bases between. The CDR3 is 14 amino acids.